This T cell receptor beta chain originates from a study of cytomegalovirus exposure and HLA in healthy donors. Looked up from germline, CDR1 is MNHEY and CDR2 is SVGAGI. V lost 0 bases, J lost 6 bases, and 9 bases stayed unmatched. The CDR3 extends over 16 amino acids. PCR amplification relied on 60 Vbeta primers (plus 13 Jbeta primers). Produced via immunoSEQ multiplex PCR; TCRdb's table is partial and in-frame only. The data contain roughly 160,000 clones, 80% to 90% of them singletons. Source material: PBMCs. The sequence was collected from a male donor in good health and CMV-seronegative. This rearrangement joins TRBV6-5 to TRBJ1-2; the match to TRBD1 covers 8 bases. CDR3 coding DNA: TGTGCCAGCAGTTACTCGTCCGGCAGGGGGCACGATGGCTACACCTTC. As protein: CASSYSSGRGHDGYTF.